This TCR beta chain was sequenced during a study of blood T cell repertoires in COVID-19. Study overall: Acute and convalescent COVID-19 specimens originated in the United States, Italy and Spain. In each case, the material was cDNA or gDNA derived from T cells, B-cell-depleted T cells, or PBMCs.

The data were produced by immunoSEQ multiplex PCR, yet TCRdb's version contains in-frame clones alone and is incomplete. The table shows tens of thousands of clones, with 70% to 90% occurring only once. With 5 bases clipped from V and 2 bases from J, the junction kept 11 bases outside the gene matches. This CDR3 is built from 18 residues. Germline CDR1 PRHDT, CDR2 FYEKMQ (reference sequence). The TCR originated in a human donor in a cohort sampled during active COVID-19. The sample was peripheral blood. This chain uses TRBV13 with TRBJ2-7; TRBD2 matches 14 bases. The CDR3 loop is CASSRLTGTSGSTYEQYF. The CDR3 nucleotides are TGTGCCAGCAGCCGCCTAACCGGGACTAGCGGGAGTACCTACGAGCAGTACTTC.